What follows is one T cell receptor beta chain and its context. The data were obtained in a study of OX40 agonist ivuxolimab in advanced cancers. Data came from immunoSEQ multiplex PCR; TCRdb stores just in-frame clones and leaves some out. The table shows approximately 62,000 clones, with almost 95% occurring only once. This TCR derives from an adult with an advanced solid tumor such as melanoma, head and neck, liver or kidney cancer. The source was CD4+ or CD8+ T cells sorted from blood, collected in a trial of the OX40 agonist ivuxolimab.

The CDR3 region has the DNA TGTGCCAGCAGTCGCCCCAGGGACAACTATGGCTACACCTTC. Protein: CASSRPRDNYGYTF. V and J are TRBV6-5 and TRBJ1-2; D is possibly TRBD1 (5 bases). CDR3 length: 14 amino acids. The ends were cut back, 5 bases at V and 2 bases at J, with 12 bases in the middle. CDR1 MNHEY and CDR2 SVGAGI come from the germline V gene.